The 19 T cell receptor beta chains below all came from one sample that was sequenced in a study of cytomegalovirus exposure and HLA in healthy donors (dated by TCRdb to between 2016 and 2019). Library preparation used the immunoSEQ multiplex PCR assay. A mixture of 60 forward primers for TCR Vbeta segments and 13 reverse primers for TCR Jbeta segments was used in the multiplex PCR. TCRdb's version of the immuneACCESS table is confined to in-frame rearrangements and falls short of the full clone set. An unresolved V gene accounts for under half of the shortfall where checked; the remainder is of unknown origin. Here the sample has roughly 150,000 clones; around 86% occur a single time. The top ten clonotypes cover roughly 1.2% of the sample. Material: PBMCs. Receptor source: a female donor in good health and CMV-seronegative.

V is TRBV6-5 and J is TRBJ1-2; 7 bases line up with TRBD1. This CDR3 is built from 15 residues. Germline CDR1 is MNHEY and CDR2 is SVGAGI. V lost 0 bases, J lost 6 bases, and 7 bases stayed unmatched. CDR3 region: CASSYSHLQGDGYTF. For the CDR3, the DNA is TGTGCCAGCAGTTACTCCCACCTCCAGGGGGATGGCTACACCTTC.

Only one count was recorded for this clone. The gene calls are TRBV5-1 and TRBJ1-3; D is ambiguous. This CDR3 has 16 amino acids. Germline CDR1 SGHRS, CDR2 YFSETQ. The germline V and J ends were trimmed by 2 bases and 0 bases, with 12 bases remaining between them. CDR3 protein: CASSFESVSSGNTIYF. The CDR3 coding sequence is TGCGCCAGCAGCTTTGAGTCCGTTAGCTCTGGAAACACCATATATTTT.

In its sample, this clone was seen once. The chain uses TRBV6-5 and TRBJ2-1; TRBD2 aligns across 10 bases. CDR1 is MNHEY and CDR2 is SVGAGI in the germline V gene. After removal of 2 bases from V and 7 bases from J, the junction contained 8 bases not matched to a gene. CDR3 length: 16 amino acids. The CDR3 spells CASSYGLAGGDNEQFF. The CDR3 DNA follows: TGTGCCAGCAGTTACGGCTTAGCGGGAGGCGATAATGAGCAGTTCTTC.

The chain recombines TRBV18 with TRBJ1-2; D remains ambiguous. Trimming left V 2 bases short and J 3 bases short, with 7 bases between. There are 13 residues in the CDR3. Germline V lookup: CDR1 KGHSH, CDR2 LQKENI. The CDR3 DNA reads as TGTGCCAGCTCACCAGGGCAGGACTATGGCTACACCTTC. This codes for CASSPGQDYGYTF.

The chain uses TRBV11-3 and TRBJ2-3; 7 bases align to TRBD2. This CDR3 region has 14 residues. The ends lost 5 bases at V and 1 base at J; junction bases unmatched: 3. CDR1 and CDR2 (germline): SGHNT, YENEEA. CDR3 nucleotide sequence: TGTGCCAGCAGCGGGGGAGGGGGCACAGATACGCAGTATTTT. It translates to CASSGGGGTDTQYF.

The chain recombines TRBV5-6 with TRBJ2-2; D remains unclear. The CDR3 has 12 amino acids. Trimming removed 2 bases from V and 6 bases from J, with 5 bases in between. Germline V gene lookup returns CDR1 SGHDT and CDR2 YYEEEE. The CDR3 nucleotides read TGTGCCAGCAGCTTTGAGCCCGGGGAGCTGTTTTTT. Protein: CASSFEPGELFF.

This rearrangement joins TRBV7-9 to TRBJ2-1; 7 bases are a match to TRBD1. CDR1 is SEHNR, CDR2 FQNEAQ, per germline (reference sequence). Germline trimming cut 2 bases from V and 7 bases from J; bases unmatched to any gene: 8. The CDR3 sequence is 15 residues long. The CDR3 is CASSLRGRVTNEQFF. The DNA of the CDR3 is TGTGCCAGCAGCTTAAGGGGGCGAGTTACAAATGAGCAGTTCTTC. The full variable domain, with the rest looked up from reference TRBV7-9 and TRBJ2-1, is DTGVSQNPRHKITKRGQNVTFRCDPISEHNRLYWYRQTLGQGPEFLTYFQNEAQLEKSRLLSDRFSAERPKGSFSTLEIQRTEQGDSAMYLCASSLRGRVTNEQFFGPGTRLTVL.

The gene calls are TRBV28 and TRBJ1-2; possible D gene TRBD1, 5 bases. The CDR3 runs to 14 residues. Trimming pared 5 bases from V and 8 bases from J, leaving 18 bases between. CDR1 is MDHEN, CDR2 SYDVKM, per germline. CDR3 coding DNA: TGTGCCAGCAGTAATGGCGGCAGGGTCGGCGGCTACACCTTC. The encoded protein is CASSNGGRVGGYTF.

The chain has TRBV30 and TRBJ2-2, with D unresolved. Germline CDR1 GTSNPN, CDR2 SVGIG (reference sequence). V lost 1 base and J lost 7, with 7 bases in between. This CDR3 has 12 amino acids. The chain's CDR3 is CAWSARVGELFF. CDR3 DNA: TGTGCCTGGAGTGCTCGCGTCGGGGAGCTGTTTTTT.

V is TRBV12-2 and J is TRBJ1-3; the tabulated D call, TRBD1, remains unverified against the DNA. TRBV12-2 is a listed pseudogene. The CDR3 is 18 residues long. The CDR3 loop reads CASRLACGDRTSGNTIYF. CDR3 coding DNA: TGTGCAAGTCGCTTAGCCTGCGGGGACAGGACCTCTGGAAACACCATATATTTT.

The chain joins TRBV29-1 to TRBJ2-5; maybe TRBD2 (5 bases). CDR1 SQVTM and CDR2 ANQGSEA come from the germline V gene. This CDR3 is built from 12 residues. The V gene lost 6 bases and the J gene lost 4 bases, with 12 bases spanning the gap. The CDR3 here is CSVTPEGETQYF. For the CDR3, the DNA is TGCAGCGTAACCCCCGAGGGAGAGACCCAGTACTTC.

The chain links TRBV28 to TRBJ2-7; possible D gene TRBD1, 5 bases. The CDR3 totals 14 residues. The germline gives CDR1 MDHEN, CDR2 SYDVKM. V lost 4 bases and J lost 6, with 16 bases in between. This CDR3 is CASSSTGSWSEQYF. DNA for the CDR3: TGTGCCAGCAGTTCCACAGGTAGTTGGAGCGAGCAGTACTTC.

The CDR3 reads CASSKSSGSYEQYF. CDR3 sequence (DNA): TGCGCCAGCAGTAAGTCTAGCGGTTCCTACGAGCAGTACTTC. The chain carries TRBV5-1 and TRBJ2-7, with 7 bases matching TRBD2. Trimming at V came to 5 bases and at J to 1 base, leaving 6 bases not matched to a gene. Germline V CDR1 and CDR2: SGHRS, YFSETQ. The CDR3 loop spans 14 amino acids.

This clone came up a few times. The J gene is TRBJ2-3, the V gene TRBV25-1; no definite D call. The CDR3 spans 12 residues. V dropped 4 bases and J dropped 7 bases, with 9 bases sitting between them. Germline V gene lookup returns CDR1 MGHDK and CDR2 SYGVNS. CDR3 DNA: TGTGCCAGCAGTGTAGAAGCAAATACGCAGTATTTT. This gives the protein CASSVEANTQYF.

The chain is built from TRBV28 and TRBJ2-7; TRBD2 aligns across 9 bases. This CDR3 has 15 amino acids. From germline, CDR1 is MDHEN and CDR2 SYDVKM. Unmatched junction bases numbered 7, after V lost 4 bases and J lost 3 bases. This CDR3 reads CASSSSGLAFYEQYF. The CDR3 DNA reads as TGTGCCAGCAGTTCCTCGGGACTAGCCTTCTACGAGCAGTACTTC.

The chain is built from TRBV10-3 and TRBJ2-3; D might be TRBD1 (6 bases). The CDR3 spans 15 residues. Deletions cut 7 bases from V and 0 bases from J, with 14 bases between. In germline, CDR1 is ENHRY, CDR2 SYGVKD. CDR3 amino acids: CAITPQGSSTDTQYF. In DNA form, the CDR3 reads TGTGCCATCACCCCCCAGGGGTCTAGCACAGATACGCAGTATTTT.

The chain recombines TRBV2 with TRBJ1-1, with a tentative D call TRBD1 (6 bases). The V and J ends lost 7 bases and 6 bases respectively, with 15 bases between them. The CDR3 length is 13 residues. The germline gives CDR1 SNHLY, CDR2 FYNNEI. CDR3 in amino acids: CASMVGGPSEAFF. In DNA, the CDR3 is TGTGCCAGCATGGTCGGGGGGCCGTCTGAAGCTTTCTTT.

The genes are TRBV28 and TRBJ2-1, with 7 bases lining up with TRBD2. Germline V gene sequence: CDR1 MDHEN, CDR2 SYDVKM. The V and J ends lost 7 bases and 5 bases, in that order; junction bases with no gene match: 8. This CDR3 is built from 14 residues. The CDR3 coding sequence is TGTGCCAGCACATCGGGCGGGAGCCACAATGAGCAGTTCTTC. The encoded protein is CASTSGGSHNEQFF.

The chain employs TRBV20-1 and TRBJ2-1, with TRBD1 as a possible D gene (7 bases). Trimming shortened V by 2 bases and J by 12 bases, and 8 bases separated the two germline ends. Germline V gives CDR1 DFQATT, CDR2 SNEGSKA (reference sequence). The CDR3 is 10 residues long. CDR3 coding DNA: TGCAGTGCTAGACAGGGGGGGCAGTTCTTC. It is translated as CSARQGGQFF.